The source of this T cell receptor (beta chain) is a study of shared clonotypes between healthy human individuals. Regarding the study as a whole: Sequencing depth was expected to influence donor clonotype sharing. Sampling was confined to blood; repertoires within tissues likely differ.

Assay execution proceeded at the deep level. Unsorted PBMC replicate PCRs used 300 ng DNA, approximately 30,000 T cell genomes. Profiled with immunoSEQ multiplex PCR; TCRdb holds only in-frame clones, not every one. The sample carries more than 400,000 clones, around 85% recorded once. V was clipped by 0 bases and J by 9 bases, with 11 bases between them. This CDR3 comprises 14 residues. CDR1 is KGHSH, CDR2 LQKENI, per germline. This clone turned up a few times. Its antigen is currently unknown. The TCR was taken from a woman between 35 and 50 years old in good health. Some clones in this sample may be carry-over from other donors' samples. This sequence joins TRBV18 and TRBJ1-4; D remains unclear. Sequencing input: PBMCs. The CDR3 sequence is CASSPPQELKKLFF. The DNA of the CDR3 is TGTGCCAGCTCACCACCCCAGGAGCTAAAAAAACTGTTTTTT.